This T cell receptor (beta chain) was recovered during a study of molecular identifiers for immune sequencing clone quantification (dated by TCRdb to the late 2010s). Notes on the research overall: For a replicate experiment, RNA from around 20,000 or 100,000 naive CD8 T cells was divided into five aliquots, of which four were sequenced. The study was a methods study using CD8 T cells to benchmark molecular-identifier clustering-based TCR repertoire sequencing (MIDCIRS) and TCR RNA copy counting.

Worth noting for this clonotype: The antigen it recognizes is unknown. At one end, the junction sequence differs from germline, possibly due to a read error.

The research as a whole found: A single cell's worth of spiked-in Jurkat TCR RNA was reported detectable even among 900,000 to 1,000,000 naive CD8 T cells. Identical TCR molecules sharing a barcode could cause highly expanded clone sizes to be underestimated. Naive libraries contained spiked-in Jurkat TCR RNA (approximately nine copies' worth), which is not part of the donor repertoire. Without barcode sub-clustering, chimeric consensus sequences inflated TCR diversity; chimeras reached as high as 47%. Modeling estimated 3 to 3.5 recovered TCR RNA copies per cell, compared with about 9.8 by digital PCR, which implies 30% to 35% capture efficiency. In CMV-specific effector cells, clones with more than 20 RNA copies accounted for over 97% of molecules, whereas in naive cells such clones accounted for under 1%.

Libraries of naive CD8 T cells were built from about 19,000 to 1,100,000 sorted cells, with 10%, 30% or 50% of the purified RNA used. Naive CD8 T cells, defined as CD8+CD4-CCR7+CD45RA+, were FACS-sorted into RLT Plus buffer on a BD FACSAria II. To test detection sensitivity, Jurkat RNA equivalent to approximately ten TCR copies was spiked into samples of about 17,000-1,100,000 naive CD8 T cells. CD8 T cells were enriched using RosetteSep CD8+ T Cell Enrichment Cocktail and Ficoll-Paque, and the enriched cells then underwent ACK red cell lysis. Receptor amplification or capture employed PCR. The sequencer listed for this sample is NextSeq 500. Bulk TCR libraries were generated as previously described, with the TCR primers listed in Table S5 used. Purification of total RNA was performed with the Qiagen AllPrep DNA/RNA kit. Before analysis, reads from multiple sequencing runs of the same library were pooled. The authors' pipeline ran thus. Reads were retained only if an exact TCR constant sequence was present, and the retained reads were trimmed to 150 nt and grouped according to their 12-nt molecular barcodes. Reads inside each barcode group were sub-clustered using a 15% Levenshtein threshold, and a quality-weighted consensus sequence was constructed for each RNA molecule. Non-functional sequences were filtered out, along with any lower-count sequence sitting one edit away from another sequence. Based on a fit of two negative binomial distributions, barcode sub-clusters having less than 20% of the maximum read count were discarded. TCRdb reworked the public reads: Q25 trimming with fastp, MiXCR clone assembly, productive beta chains retained. Each entry merges the rows of one CDR3 protein and shows their most common DNA and genes. In this record, the V and J calls reflect TCRdb's handling and not the investigators' own analysis. Across this sample there are some 320,000 distinct CDR3 sequences, with over 20% seen only once. The ten largest clonotypes hold 0.65% to 0.75% of the sample.

CDR1 and CDR2 are drawn from the germline V gene (reference sequence): MNHEY, SMNVEV. CDR3 length: 15 amino acids, cysteine to phenylalanine. The entry retains the CDR3 DNA only, 45 bases that are in frame from base 1. This sequence was found in a human donor in good health. Some libraries in this study had Jurkat cell RNA spiked in. Sequencing was performed on naive CD8+ T cells from blood, with Jurkat cell RNA spiked in. The cell subset or site tag for this specimen amounts to: FACS-sorted CD8+CD4-CCR7+CD45RA+ naive T cells. This chain joins TRBV27 to TRBJ2-3; confidence is insufficient to name the D gene. For the CDR3, the sequence is CASSLSGRSTATQYF. At the DNA level, the sequence is TGTGCCAGCAGTTTATCTGGGCGAAGCACAGCTACGCAGTATTTT.